These 23 T cell receptor beta chains came from one sample sequenced in a study of cytomegalovirus exposure and HLA in healthy donors. Amplification used 60 Vbeta primers and 13 Jbeta primers. TCRdb keeps only in-frame clones here, not all; method: immunoSEQ multiplex PCR. The sample table sets out about 170,000 clones. The source material was PBMCs. Receptors originate from a woman younger than 30 in good health and CMV-seropositive.

The chain recombines TRBV2 with TRBJ2-1; D is possibly TRBD1 (5 bases). V lost 7 bases and J 0 bases, leaving 16 bases between the germline ends. Germline loops: CDR1 SNHLY, CDR2 FYNNEI. This CDR3 has 16 amino acids. This CDR3 reads CASIRGLESSYNEQFF. The CDR3 bases are TGTGCCAGCATTAGGGGATTGGAAAGCTCCTACAATGAGCAGTTCTTC.

The chain is built from TRBV7-2 and TRBJ1-2; 7 nucleotides agree with TRBD1. J gave up 4 bases and V 1 base, and 9 bases lay outside the gene matches. Germline CDR1 SGHTA, CDR2 FQGNSA. The CDR3 spans 16 residues. This CDR3 is CASSLVPGGVGYGYTF. Written as DNA, the CDR3 is TGTGCCAGCAGCTTAGTCCCAGGGGGTGTGGGCTATGGCTACACCTTC. The full variable domain, with the rest looked up from reference TRBV7-2 and TRBJ1-2, is GAGVSQSPSNKVTEKGKDVELRCDPISGHTALYWYRQSLGQGLEFLIYFQGNSAPDKSGLPSDRFSAERTGGSVSTLTIQRTQQEDSAVYLCASSLVPGGVGYGYTFGSGTRLTVV.

V gene TRBV6-6 combines with J gene TRBJ1-2; no firm D call. The V end lost 6 bases, the J end lost 2 bases, and 13 bases lay between the germline ends. The CDR3 runs 14 residues. CDR1 and CDR2 (germline): MNHNY, SVGAGI (reference sequence). The CDR3 coding sequence is TGTGCCAGCAGACCAAAGACTGAAAACTATGGCTACACCTTC. Its translation is CASRPKTENYGYTF.

The J gene is TRBJ2-1, the V gene TRBV10-3, with 8 bases aligning to TRBD2. The trim removed 3 bases at V and 7 bases at J, leaving 5 bases unmatched. The germline gives CDR1 ENHRY, CDR2 SYGVKD. This CDR3 is 14 amino acids long. The CDR3 is CAISDSGGRNEQFF. CDR3 in DNA: TGTGCCATCAGTGACAGCGGGGGAAGGAATGAGCAGTTCTTC.

The rearrangement uses TRBV21-1 and TRBJ1-2; the listed D gene, TRBD1, was not tested against the DNA. TRBV21-1 is flagged as a pseudogene. The length of the CDR3 is 13 residues. CDR3 in amino acids: CASSKNRGHGYTF. The CDR3 nucleotides read TGTGCCAGCAGCAAGAACAGGGGGCATGGCTACACCTTC.

V is TRBV4-2 and J is TRBJ2-7; TRBD2 matches 12 bases. The CDR3 length is 17 residues. Looked up from germline, CDR1 is LGHNA and CDR2 is YNFKEQ. Germline trimming cut 4 bases from V and 2 bases from J; bases unmatched to any gene: 9. The CDR3 bases are TGTGCCAGCAGCCTAAAGACGGGGACTAGCGGGCCCTACGAGCAGTACTTC. Translating it yields CASSLKTGTSGPYEQYF.

The rearrangement links TRBV5-1 to TRBJ2-5, with D uncertain. CDR1 and CDR2 (germline): SGHRS, YFSETQ. Trimming left V 0 bases short and J 1 base short, with 13 bases between. The CDR3 is made up of 16 amino acids. The CDR3 reads CASSLGVISTQETQYF. CDR3 DNA: TGCGCCAGCAGCTTGGGGGTTATTAGCACCCAAGAGACCCAGTACTTC.

The V and J genes are TRBV19 and TRBJ1-6, with D possibly TRBD1 on 5 matching bases. Trimming cost V 5 bases and J 2 bases, with 13 bases left between them. CDR1 is LNHDA, CDR2 SQIVND, per germline (reference sequence). This CDR3 is built from 16 residues. The CDR3: CASSPQGRTYNSPLHF. The DNA of the CDR3 is TGTGCCAGTAGTCCCCAGGGAAGGACCTATAATTCACCCCTCCACTTT.

The chain is built from TRBV6-1 and TRBJ2-1; D is possibly TRBD1 (6 bases). This CDR3 has 12 amino acids. The V gene lost 3 bases and the J gene lost 8 bases, with 8 bases spanning the gap. Looked up from germline, CDR1 is MNHNS and CDR2 is SASEGT. The CDR3 loop is CASSETGDEQFF. In DNA form, the CDR3 reads TGTGCCAGCAGTGAGACAGGCGATGAGCAGTTCTTC.

The V gene is TRBV18, the J gene TRBJ1-1; D not certain. There are 15 residues in the CDR3. V lost 4 bases, J lost 1 base, and 13 bases lay in between. CDR1 KGHSH and CDR2 LQKENI come from the germline V gene. The CDR3 region has the DNA TGTGCCAGCTCACAACAGTCCACGCCGAACACTGAAGCTTTCTTT. Protein: CASSQQSTPNTEAFF.

The V and J genes are TRBV30 and TRBJ1-2; D may be TRBD1 (5 bases). Germline assignment: CDR1 GTSNPN and CDR2 SVGIG (reference sequence). The CDR3 has 16 amino acids. Trimming took 0 bases from V and 6 from J, leaving 20 bases between them. The CDR3 reads CAWSVRLPVKGNGYTF. Here the CDR3 DNA reads TGTGCCTGGAGTGTACGGTTGCCCGTCAAGGGGAATGGCTACACCTTC. Looking up the rest from reference TRBV30 and TRBJ1-2 gives the full variable domain: SQTIHQWPATLVQPVGSPLSLECTVEGTSNPNLYWYRQAAGRGLQLLFYSVGIGQISSEVPQNLSASRPQDRQFILSSKKLLLSDSGFYLCAWSVRLPVKGNGYTFGSGTRLTVV.

CDR3 region: CASTPTGGGTEAFF. The CDR3 nucleotides are TGTGCCAGCACCCCGACAGGGGGGGGTACTGAAGCTTTCTTT. This chain uses TRBV6-5 with TRBJ1-1; 9 bases are a match to TRBD1. Trimming at V came to 7 bases and at J to 5 bases, leaving 8 bases not matched to a gene. This CDR3 spans 14 amino acids. Germline CDR1 is MNHEY and CDR2 is SVGAGI.

The CDR3: CASSLGPAGGQETQYF. Here the CDR3 DNA reads TGTGCCAGCAGCTTAGGCCCAGCGGGGGGGCAAGAGACCCAGTACTTC. The gene calls are TRBV7-2 and TRBJ2-5; the match to TRBD2 covers 10 bases. This CDR3 region has 16 residues. Germline-derived CDR1 and CDR2 are SGHTA and FQGNSA. Losses at the gene ends were 1 base for V and 2 bases for J; bases not matched to a gene: 4.

The CDR3 DNA sequence: TGTGCCACCAGCAGAGGGCTCTACTATGGCTACACCTTC. It encodes CATSRGLYYGYTF. V gene TRBV15 combines with J gene TRBJ1-2; D not resolved. Per the germline V gene, CDR1 is LNHNV and CDR2 is YYDKDF (reference sequence). V was trimmed by 1 base and J by 3 bases, leaving 6 bases between them. This CDR3 has 13 residues.

This chain joins TRBV5-8 and TRBJ1-1; no clear D gene. Deletions cut 6 bases from V and 7 bases from J, with 13 bases between. CDR1 SGHTS and CDR2 YDEGEE come from the germline V gene. The CDR3 is 12 amino acids. CDR3 in amino acids: CASNRVRVEAFF. In DNA, the CDR3 is TGTGCCAGCAATCGCGTACGGGTTGAAGCTTTCTTT.

This sequence joins TRBV15 and TRBJ2-7; 8 nucleotides line up with TRBD1. CDR1 and CDR2 (germline): LNHNV, YYDKDF (reference sequence). Trimming removed 1 base from V and 6 bases from J; junction bases left unmatched: 2. The CDR3 is 13 amino acids. The CDR3 loop is CATSRGQGTEQYF. The CDR3 nucleotides read TGTGCCACCAGCAGAGGACAGGGGACCGAGCAGTACTTC.

The chain couples TRBV6-5 to TRBJ2-5; TRBD1 is a possible D gene (6 bases). Trimming took off 6 bases at V and 5 bases at J, with 16 bases between the two ends. The CDR3 length is 14 residues. The germline gives CDR1 MNHEY, CDR2 SVGAGI. Here the CDR3 reads CASRVDSSGETQYF. In DNA form, the CDR3 reads TGTGCCAGCAGGGTGGACAGTTCGGGGGAGACCCAGTACTTC.

This sequence joins TRBV6-1 and TRBJ2-2, with D perhaps TRBD2 (6 bases). CDR1 MNHNS and CDR2 SASEGT come from the germline V gene. V lost 1 base, J lost 1 base, and 10 bases lay in between. CDR3 size: 16 residues. The CDR3 nucleotides read TGTGCCAGCAGTGAAGGGGATAGCGGGAACACCGGGGAGCTGTTTTTT. Protein sequence: CASSEGDSGNTGELFF.

This chain uses TRBV10-3 with TRBJ2-3, with TRBD2 as a possible D gene (6 bases). V lost 6 bases, J lost 2 bases, and 15 bases lay in between. In germline, CDR1 is ENHRY, CDR2 SYGVKD. There are 15 residues in the CDR3. The CDR3 nucleotides read TGTGCCATCAGGGGAGCTAGCGCCAACACAGATACGCAGTATTTT. Translating gives CAIRGASANTDTQYF.

The V gene is TRBV2, the J gene TRBJ2-3; 12 nucleotides align to TRBD2. V lost 8 bases to trimming and J lost 0 bases; unmatched junction nucleotides: 6. This CDR3 is 16 amino acids long. In germline, CDR1 is SNHLY, CDR2 FYNNEI. The chain's CDR3 is CASLTGLAGSTDTQYF. CDR3 in DNA: TGTGCCAGCTTAACCGGACTAGCGGGGAGCACAGATACGCAGTATTTT.

V and J are TRBV29-1 and TRBJ2-5; maybe TRBD1 (6 bases). CDR3 length: 12 residues. Germline CDR1 is SQVTM and CDR2 is ANQGSEA. V lost 7 bases and J lost 5, with 14 bases in between. The chain's CDR3 is CSANRAQETQYF. CDR3 nucleotide sequence: TGCAGCGCAAACAGGGCCCAGGAGACCCAGTACTTC.

The chain uses TRBV2 and TRBJ1-5; the match to TRBD1 covers 7 bases. Per the germline V gene, CDR1 is SNHLY and CDR2 is FYNNEI. The trim removed 6 bases at V and 7 bases at J, leaving 9 bases unmatched. The CDR3 sequence is 14 residues long. This chain's CDR3 is CASSPGQGDQPQHF. As DNA, the CDR3 is TGTGCCAGCAGCCCCGGTCAGGGGGACCAGCCCCAGCATTTT.

This sequence joins TRBV30 and TRBJ2-7; 7 nucleotides line up with TRBD1. Germline lookup yields CDR1 GTSNPN and CDR2 SVGIG (reference sequence). J was trimmed by 5 bases and V by 1 base; bases with no gene match: 8. The length of the CDR3 is 14 residues. CDR3 amino acids: CAWSAWDSPDEQYF. CDR3 DNA: TGTGCCTGGAGTGCCTGGGACAGCCCGGACGAGCAGTACTTC.